These 8 T cell receptor beta chains were all obtained from the same sample, sequenced in a study of T-cell reconstitution after alpha-beta-depleted transplantation in children. Molecular barcoding with unique molecular identifiers was used for the TCRbeta library. TCRdb ran MiXCR on the PCR reads and lists one entry per CDR3 protein. Here the sample spans roughly 160,000 distinct CDR3 sequences, around 10% being singletons. Sequencing used PBMCs, obtained before TCRalphabeta/CD19-depleted stem cell transplant. The source is a boy between 2 and 10 years old with acute myeloid leukemia, due to receive a stem cell transplant.

This clonotype came up many times. J is TRBJ2-7 and V is TRBV20-1, with 9 nucleotides matching TRBD2. The germline gives CDR1 DFQATT, CDR2 SNEGSKA (reference sequence). The CDR3 has 15 residues. V shed 0 bases and J 1 base; nucleotides not matched to a gene: 4. The CDR3 is CSARDPLAGSYEQYF. The CDR3 nucleotides read TGCAGTGCTAGAGATCCGCTAGCGGGGTCCTACGAGCAGTACTTC.

This clonotype was seen ten or more times. This CDR3 is CASADRSNQPQHF. Written as DNA, the CDR3 is TGTGCCAGCGCGGACAGAAGCAATCAGCCCCAGCATTTT. The chain has TRBV19 and TRBJ1-5, with D perhaps matching TRBD1 (6 bases). The CDR3 sequence is 13 residues long. Trimming stripped 9 bases from V and 1 base from J, with 10 bases between. Looked up from germline, CDR1 is LNHDA and CDR2 is SQIVND (reference sequence).

This clonotype was seen many times. The chain is built from TRBV28 and TRBJ1-5, with 7 bases aligning to TRBD1. The germline gives CDR1 MDHEN, CDR2 SYDVKM. The CDR3 has 16 amino acids. V was clipped by 6 bases and J by 3 bases; unmatched bases: 11. CDR3 residues: CASSPRDRIFNQPQHF. Written as DNA, the CDR3 is TGTGCCAGCAGCCCCCGGGACAGAATATTCAATCAGCCCCAGCATTTT.

This clonotype was seen repeatedly, ten times or more. J is TRBJ2-2 and V is TRBV5-1, with no clear D. V lost 0 bases, J lost 6 bases, and 3 bases lay in between. CDR1 is SGHRS, CDR2 YFSETQ, per germline. This CDR3 comprises 12 residues. This chain's CDR3 is CASSLVPGELFF. DNA of the CDR3: TGCGCCAGCAGCTTGGTACCCGGGGAGCTGTTTTTT.

Judged by abundance, this clonotype is medium-sized (0.01 to 0.1%). The rearrangement uses TRBV7-2 and TRBJ1-4, with a possible D match to TRBD1 (6 bases). The CDR3 sequence is 15 residues long. Germline V CDR1 and CDR2: SGHTA, FQGNSA. V dropped 0 bases and J dropped 8 bases, with 13 bases sitting between them. The CDR3 region is CASSLAGARGEKLFF. CDR3 coding DNA: TGTGCCAGCAGCTTAGCGGGGGCGCGAGGAGAAAAACTGTTTTTT.

There are many counts of this clonotype. The chain is built from TRBV20-1 and TRBJ2-1; 10 bases line up with TRBD2. The CDR3 totals 15 residues. J lost 4 bases, V lost 4 bases, and 7 bases had no gene match. From germline, CDR1 is DFQATT and CDR2 SNEGSKA (reference sequence). The CDR3 DNA follows: TGCAGTGCTATCCATCCGACTAGCGGGTACAATGAGCAGTTCTTC. Protein sequence: CSAIHPTSGYNEQFF.

This clonotype was seen repeatedly, ten times or more. The J gene is TRBJ1-3, the V gene TRBV6-1, with D possibly matching TRBD1 (5 bases). The CDR3 consists of 14 residues. Trimming cost V 4 bases and J 7 bases, with 14 bases left between them. Germline V gene lookup returns CDR1 MNHNS and CDR2 SASEGT. In nucleotides, the CDR3 is TGTGCCAGCAGTGGCTTACAGGCTTGGAACACCATATATTTT. It translates to CASSGLQAWNTIYF.

The table lists this clonotype with many counts. This chain links TRBV5-1 with TRBJ2-3, with D unclear. The CDR3 length is 14 residues. V was trimmed by 0 bases and J by 0 bases, leaving 5 bases between them. CDR1 and CDR2 from the germline V gene are SGHRS and YFSETQ. The CDR3 DNA is TGCGCCAGCAGCTTGGCACTGAGCACAGATACGCAGTATTTT. Translated, it gives CASSLALSTDTQYF.